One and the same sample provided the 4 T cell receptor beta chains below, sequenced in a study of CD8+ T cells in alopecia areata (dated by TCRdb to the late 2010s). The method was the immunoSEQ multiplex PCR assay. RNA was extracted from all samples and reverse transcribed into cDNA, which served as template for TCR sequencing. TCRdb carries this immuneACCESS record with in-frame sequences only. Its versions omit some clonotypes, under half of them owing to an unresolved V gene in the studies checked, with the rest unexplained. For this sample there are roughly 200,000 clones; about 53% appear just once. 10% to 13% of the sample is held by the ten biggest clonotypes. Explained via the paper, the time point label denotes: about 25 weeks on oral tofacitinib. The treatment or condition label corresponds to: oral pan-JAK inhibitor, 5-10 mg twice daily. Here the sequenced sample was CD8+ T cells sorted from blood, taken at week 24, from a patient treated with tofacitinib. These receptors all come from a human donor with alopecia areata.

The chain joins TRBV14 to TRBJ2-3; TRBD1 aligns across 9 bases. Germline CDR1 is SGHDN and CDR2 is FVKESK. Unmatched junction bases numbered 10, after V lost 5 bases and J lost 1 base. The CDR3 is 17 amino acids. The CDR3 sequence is CASSETTGGWGTDTQYF. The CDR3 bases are TGTGCCAGCAGCGAAACAACAGGGGGCTGGGGCACAGATACGCAGTATTTT. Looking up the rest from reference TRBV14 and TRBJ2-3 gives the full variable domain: EAGVTQFPSHSVIEKGQTVTLRCDPISGHDNLYWYRRVMGKEIKFLLHFVKESKQDESGMPNNRFLAERTGGTYSTLKVQPAELEDSGVYFCASSETTGGWGTDTQYFGPGTRLTVL.

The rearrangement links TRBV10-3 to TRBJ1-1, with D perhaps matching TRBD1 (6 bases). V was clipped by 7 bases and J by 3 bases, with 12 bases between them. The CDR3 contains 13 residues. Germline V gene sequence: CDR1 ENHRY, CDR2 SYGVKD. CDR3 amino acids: CAITEGHDTEAFF. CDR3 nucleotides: TGTGCCATCACCGAGGGACACGACACTGAAGCTTTCTTT.

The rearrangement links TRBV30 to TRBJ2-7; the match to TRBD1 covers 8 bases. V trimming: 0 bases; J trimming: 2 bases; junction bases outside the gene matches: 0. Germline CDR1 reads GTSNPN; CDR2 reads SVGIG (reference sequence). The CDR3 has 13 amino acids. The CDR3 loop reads CAWSVQGAYEQYF. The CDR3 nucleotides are TGTGCCTGGAGTGTACAGGGGGCCTACGAGCAGTACTTC.

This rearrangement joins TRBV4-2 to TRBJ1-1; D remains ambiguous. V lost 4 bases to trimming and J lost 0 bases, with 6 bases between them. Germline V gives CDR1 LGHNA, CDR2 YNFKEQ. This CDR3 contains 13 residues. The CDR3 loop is CASSRTMNTEAFF. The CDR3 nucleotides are TGTGCCAGCAGCCGGACCATGAACACTGAAGCTTTCTTT.